This TCR beta chain was obtained from a study of beta chain features in type 1 diabetes. The wider study: Healthy donors resembled patients in age, gender and cell yields.

The V end was cut by 5 bases, the J end by 9 bases, with 8 bases between. The CDR3 is made up of 11 amino acids. CDR1 is SGHTA and CDR2 is FQGNSA in the germline V gene. This clone was detected a few times. Antigen specificity is unknown. A single heparinised draw of around 0.11 L on average was taken per donor. Findings of the study overall: Type 1 diabetes patients showed a moderate but significant shortening of TCRB CDR3s in all four CD4+ subsets. With patients and controls alike, PCR might favor shorter templates to an equal degree.

Isolated RNA was reverse transcribed in full, so expressed TCRB transcripts were sequenced. The assay was immunoSEQ multiplex PCR, and TCRdb's table has in-frame clones only and misses some. The data contain 600,000 or so clones, around an eighth of them singletons. The V call is TRBV7-2, the J call TRBJ2-1; D not certain. This receptor was obtained from a man aged 18 to 35 with type 1 diabetes. The sequenced sample was naive CD4+ T cells from blood. The CDR3 loop is CASSLIGEQFF. CDR3 sequence (DNA): TGTGCCAGCAGCCTGATAGGTGAGCAGTTCTTC.